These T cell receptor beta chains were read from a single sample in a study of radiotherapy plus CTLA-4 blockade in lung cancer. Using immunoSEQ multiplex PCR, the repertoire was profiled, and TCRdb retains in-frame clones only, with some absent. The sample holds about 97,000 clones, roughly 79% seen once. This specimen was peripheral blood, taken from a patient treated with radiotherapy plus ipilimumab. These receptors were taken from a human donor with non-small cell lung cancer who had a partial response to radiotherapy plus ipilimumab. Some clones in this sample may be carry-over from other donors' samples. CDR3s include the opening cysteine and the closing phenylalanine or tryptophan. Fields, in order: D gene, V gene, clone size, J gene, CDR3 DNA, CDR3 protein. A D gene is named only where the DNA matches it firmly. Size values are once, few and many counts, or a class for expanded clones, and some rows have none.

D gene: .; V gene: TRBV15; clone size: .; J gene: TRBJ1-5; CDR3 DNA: TGTGCCACCAGCACCTCCAATCAGCCCCAGCATTTT; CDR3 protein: CATSTSNQPQHF
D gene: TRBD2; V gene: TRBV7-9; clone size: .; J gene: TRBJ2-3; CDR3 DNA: TGTGCCAGCAGCTCCCGGGGACTAGCGGGACTCACAGATACGCAGTATTTT; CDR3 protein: CASSSRGLAGLTDTQYF
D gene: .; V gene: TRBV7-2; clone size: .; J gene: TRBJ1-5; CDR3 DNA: TGTGCCAGCAGCGCACAGGGTCTAAGCAATCAGCCCCAGCATTTT; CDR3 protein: CASSAQGLSNQPQHF
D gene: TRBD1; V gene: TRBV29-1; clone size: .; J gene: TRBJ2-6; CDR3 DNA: TGCAGCGTGGTGACAGGGGCTGGGGCCAACGTCCTGACTTTC; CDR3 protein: CSVVTGAGANVLTF
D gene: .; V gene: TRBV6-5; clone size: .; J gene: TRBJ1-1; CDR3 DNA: TGTGCCAGCAGGACAGTCTACGGCACTGAAGCTTTCTTT; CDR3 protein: CASRTVYGTEAFF
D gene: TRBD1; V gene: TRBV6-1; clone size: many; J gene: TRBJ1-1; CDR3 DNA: TGTGCCATCCGACAGGGGACGAACACTGAAGCTTTCTTT; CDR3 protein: CAIRQGTNTEAFF
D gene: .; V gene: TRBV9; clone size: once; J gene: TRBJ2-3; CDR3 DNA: TGTGCCAGCAGCTTAGGCGGGACGGGATATACGCAGTATTTT; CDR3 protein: CASSLGGTGYTQYF
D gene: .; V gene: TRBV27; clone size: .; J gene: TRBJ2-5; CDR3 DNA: TGTGCCAGCAGTTTCCGGGTCCAAGAGACCCAGTACTTC; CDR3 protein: CASSFRVQETQYF
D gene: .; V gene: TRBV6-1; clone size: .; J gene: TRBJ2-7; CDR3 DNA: TGTGCCAGCAGTTTGGGAGGAGCGGGTCACGAGCAGTACTTC; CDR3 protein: CASSLGGAGHEQYF
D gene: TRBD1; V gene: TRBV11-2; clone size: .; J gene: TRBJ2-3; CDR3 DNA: TGTGCCAGCAGCTTAGACAGGGGGCCCACAGATACGCAGTATTTT; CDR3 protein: CASSLDRGPTDTQYF
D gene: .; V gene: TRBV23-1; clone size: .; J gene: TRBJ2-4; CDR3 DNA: TGCGCCGGGAGGCGGGTCAAAAACATTCAGTACTTC; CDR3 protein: CAGRRVKNIQYF
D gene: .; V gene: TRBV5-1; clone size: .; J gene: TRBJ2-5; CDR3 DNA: TGCGCCAGCGCCCCCCTCCGGGCTCAGGGAGAGACCCAGTACTTC; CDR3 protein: CASAPLRAQGETQYF
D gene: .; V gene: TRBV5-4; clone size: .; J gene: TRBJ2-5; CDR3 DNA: TGTGCCAGCAGCTTGGCCGGGGTCCAAGAGACCCAGTACTTC; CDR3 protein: CASSLAGVQETQYF
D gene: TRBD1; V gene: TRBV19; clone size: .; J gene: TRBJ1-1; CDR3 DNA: TGTGCCAGTAGTGCGACCGGGACAGGGGACACTGAAGCTTTCTTT; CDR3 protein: CASSATGTGDTEAFF
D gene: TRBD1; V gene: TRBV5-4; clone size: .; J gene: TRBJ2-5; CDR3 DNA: TGTGCCAGCAGCAGTACCGGGACAGGGGAGGAGACCCAGTACTTC; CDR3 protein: CASSSTGTGEETQYF
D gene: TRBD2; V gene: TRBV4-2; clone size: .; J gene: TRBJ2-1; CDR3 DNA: TGTGCCAGCAGCCAGACTAGCGGGAGTGGCCCAAGACAGTTCTTC; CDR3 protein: CASSQTSGSGPRQFF
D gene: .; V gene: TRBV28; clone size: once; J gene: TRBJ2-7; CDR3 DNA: TGTGCCAGCAGTACCCTAGGAGTCTCTAAGAACGAGCAGTACTTC; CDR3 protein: CASSTLGVSKNEQYF
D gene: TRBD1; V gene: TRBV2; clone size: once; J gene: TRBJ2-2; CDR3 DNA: TGTGCCAGCAGAGCCGACAGGGCCGATCTTCCCGGGGAGCTGTTTTTT; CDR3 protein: CASRADRADLPGELFF
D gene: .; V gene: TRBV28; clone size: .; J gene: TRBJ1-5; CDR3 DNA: TGTGCCAGCAGTGTACAGGGATCCCATCAGCCCCAGCATTTT; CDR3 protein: CASSVQGSHQPQHF
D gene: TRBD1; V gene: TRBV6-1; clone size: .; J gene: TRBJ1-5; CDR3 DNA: TGTGCCAGCAGTGAGGGACAGATTCAGCCCCAGCATTTT; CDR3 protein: CASSEGQIQPQHF